This T cell receptor (beta chain) derives from a study of T-cell reconstitution after alpha-beta-depleted transplantation in children. This CDR3 has 18 residues. Germline CDR1 reads SGHRS; CDR2 reads YFSETQ. V shed 3 bases and J 6 bases; nucleotides not matched to a gene: 16. A TCRbeta library incorporating unique molecular identifiers was prepared. MiXCR was run by TCRdb on the PCR reads, yielding one entry per CDR3 protein. The data contain 490,000 or so distinct CDR3 sequences, around 12% of them singletons. This material consisted of PBMCs from the stem cell graft donor, taken from the stem cell graft. This clonotype originated in a human donor who donated a stem cell graft to a child with combined immunodeficiency. V is TRBV5-1 and J is TRBJ2-1, with 9 bases lining up with TRBD1. CDR3 bases: TGCGCCAGCAGCTGGACAGGGGAATGGGGCTCCGCGGGCAATGAGCAGTTCTTC. It yields the protein CASSWTGEWGSAGNEQFF.